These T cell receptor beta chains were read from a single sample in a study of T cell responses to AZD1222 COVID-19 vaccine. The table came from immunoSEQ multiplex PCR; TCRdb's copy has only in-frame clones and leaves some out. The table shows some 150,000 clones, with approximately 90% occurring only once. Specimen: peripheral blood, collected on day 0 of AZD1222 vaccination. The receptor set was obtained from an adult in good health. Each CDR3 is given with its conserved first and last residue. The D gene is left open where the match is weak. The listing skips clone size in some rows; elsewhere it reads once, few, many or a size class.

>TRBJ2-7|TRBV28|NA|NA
CASSPFNDRYKQYF
TGTGCCAGCAGTCCCTTTAACGACCGGTACAAGCAGTACTTC
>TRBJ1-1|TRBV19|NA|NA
CASSMSRVSNTEAFF
TGTGCCAGTAGTATGAGCCGGGTTTCGAACACTGAAGCTTTCTTT
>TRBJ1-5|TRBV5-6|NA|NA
CASSTRYGNQPQHF
TGTGCCAGCAGCACGAGGTATGGAAATCAGCCCCAGCATTTT
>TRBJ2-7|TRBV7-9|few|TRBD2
CASSNSSGRPYEQYF
TGTGCCAGCTCGAATAGTAGCGGGAGGCCTTACGAGCAGTACTTC
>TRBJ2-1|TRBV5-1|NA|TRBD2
CASSPTTLAVSYNEQFF
TGCGCCAGCAGCCCTACCACTCTAGCGGTCTCCTACAATGAGCAGTTCTTC
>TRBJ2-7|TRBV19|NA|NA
CASSSGQHSYEQYF
TGTGCCAGTAGCTCAGGACAGCACTCCTACGAGCAGTACTTC
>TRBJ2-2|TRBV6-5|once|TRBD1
CASRAGTGGTGELFF
TGTGCCAGCAGGGCCGGGACAGGGGGCACCGGGGAGCTGTTTTTT
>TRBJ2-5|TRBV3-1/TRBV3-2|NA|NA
CASSRQSQETQYF
TGTGCCAGCAGCCGACAGTCTCAAGAGACCCAGTACTTC
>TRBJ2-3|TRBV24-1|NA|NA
CATSILDTQYF
TGTGCCACCAGTATTTTAGATACGCAGTATTTT
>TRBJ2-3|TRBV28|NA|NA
CASTPKVTSPNTDTQYF
TGTGCCAGCACCCCGAAAGTAACTAGCCCCAACACAGATACGCAGTATTTT
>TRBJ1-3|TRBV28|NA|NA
CASRSGPVAGNTIYF
TGTGCCAGCAGGTCCGGGCCAGTAGCCGGAAACACCATATATTTT
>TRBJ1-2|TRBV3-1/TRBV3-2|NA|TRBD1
CASSQTTGYGYTF
TGTGCCAGCAGCCAGACGACAGGGTATGGCTACACCTTC
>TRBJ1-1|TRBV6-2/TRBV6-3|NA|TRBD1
CASSRTGGAGDTEAFF
TGTGCCAGCAGCCGGACAGGGGGCGCCGGGGACACTGAAGCTTTCTTT
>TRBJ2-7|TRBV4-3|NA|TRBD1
CASSHVLSRDREVHGYEQYF
TGCGCCAGCAGCCATGTACTTTCCCGGGACAGGGAGGTTCACGGCTACGAGCAGTACTTC
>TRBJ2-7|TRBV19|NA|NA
CASSKQETYEQYF
TGTGCCAGTAGTAAACAGGAGACCTACGAGCAGTACTTC
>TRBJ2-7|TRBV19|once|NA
CASSITTAGLGEQYF
TGTGCCAGTAGTATCACCACTGCGGGCCTGGGTGAGCAGTACTTC
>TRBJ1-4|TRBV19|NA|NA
CASSMGQGLSNEKLFF
TGTGCCAGTAGTATGGGCCAGGGGCTATCTAATGAAAAACTGTTTTTT
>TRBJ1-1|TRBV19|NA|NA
CASSTPGTNTEAFF
TGTGCCAGTAGTACCCCCGGGACAAACACTGAAGCTTTCTTT
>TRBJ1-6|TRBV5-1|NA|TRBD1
CASSLGGTGNSSPLHF
TGCGCCAGCAGCTTGGGCGGGACAGGAAATAGTTCACCCCTCCACTTT
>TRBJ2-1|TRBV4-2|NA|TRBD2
CASSLPSTSGRQQFF
TGTGCCAGCAGCCTACCCTCGACTAGCGGAAGACAGCAGTTCTTC
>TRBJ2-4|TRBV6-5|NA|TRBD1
CASIRTGGDIQYF
TGTGCCAGCATACGGACAGGGGGGGACATTCAGTACTTC
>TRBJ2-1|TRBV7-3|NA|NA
CASSLPGVRDNEQFF
TGTGCCAGCAGCCTACCGGGAGTAAGGGACAATGAGCAGTTCTTC
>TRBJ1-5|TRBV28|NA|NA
CASSLGNINQPQHF
TGTGCCAGCAGTTTAGGCAACATAAATCAGCCCCAGCATTTT
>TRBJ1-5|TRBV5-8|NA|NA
CASSPVLGLGPQHF
TGTGCCAGCAGCCCCGTTCTGGGGCTGGGGCCCCAGCATTTT
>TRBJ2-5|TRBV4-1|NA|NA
CASSPGDTEETQYF
TGCGCCAGCAGCCCTGGTGACACAGAAGAGACCCAGTACTTC
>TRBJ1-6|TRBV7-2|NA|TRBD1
CASSLNRQGVDNNSPLHF
TGTGCCAGCAGCTTAAACCGACAGGGGGTCGATAATAATTCACCCCTCCACTTT
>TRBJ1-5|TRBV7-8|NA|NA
CASSRSSGLQPQHF
TGTGCCAGCAGCCGAAGCTCAGGGTTACAGCCCCAGCATTTT
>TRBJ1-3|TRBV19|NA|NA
CASSKLSGAGNTIYF
TGTGCCAGTAGTAAATTGTCCGGAGCTGGAAACACCATATATTTT
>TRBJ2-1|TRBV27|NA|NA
CASSIRQRDEQFF
TGTGCCAGCAGTATCCGACAACGGGATGAGCAGTTCTTC
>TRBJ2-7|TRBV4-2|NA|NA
CASSQDHMGSGNEQYF
TGTGCCAGCAGCCAAGATCACATGGGCTCTGGAAACGAGCAGTACTTC
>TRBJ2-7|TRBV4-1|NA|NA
CASSQERGIYEQYF
TGCGCCAGCAGCCAAGAGAGGGGGATCTACGAGCAGTACTTC
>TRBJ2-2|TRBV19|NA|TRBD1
CASSPDRVNTGELFF
TGTGCCAGTAGTCCCGACAGGGTCAACACCGGGGAGCTGTTTTTT
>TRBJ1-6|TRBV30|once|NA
CAWSVRTTGSYNSPLHF
TGTGCCTGGAGTGTAAGAACTACCGGCTCCTATAATTCACCCCTCCACTTT
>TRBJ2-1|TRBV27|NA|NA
CASSLSFARGLYNEQFF
TGTGCCAGCAGTTTATCTTTCGCGCGAGGCCTTTACAATGAGCAGTTCTTC
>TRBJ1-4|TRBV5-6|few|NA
CASSLLATNEKLFF
TGTGCCAGCAGCTTGCTTGCAACTAATGAAAAACTGTTTTTT
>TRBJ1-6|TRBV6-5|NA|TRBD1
CAGGTGPAYNSPLHF
TGTGCCGGGGGGACAGGGCCCGCCTATAATTCACCCCTCCACTTT
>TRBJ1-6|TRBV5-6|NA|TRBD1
CASSWDRGDPPLHF
TGTGCCAGCAGCTGGGACAGGGGGGACCCACCCCTCCACTTT
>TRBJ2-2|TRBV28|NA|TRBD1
CASTQGGTGISGELFF
TGTGCCAGCACCCAAGGCGGGACAGGGATATCCGGGGAGCTGTTTTTT
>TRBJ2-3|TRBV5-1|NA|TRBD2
CASRLTRETSDTQYF
TGCGCCAGTCGCCTTACGCGGGAGACATCAGATACGCAGTATTTT
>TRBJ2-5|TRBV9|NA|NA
CASSAAESQETQYF
TGTGCCAGCAGCGCAGCGGAGTCCCAAGAGACCCAGTACTTC
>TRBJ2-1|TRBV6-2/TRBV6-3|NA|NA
CASSSHMLTSSYNEQFF
TGTGCCAGCAGTTCACACATGCTTACTAGCTCCTACAATGAGCAGTTCTTC